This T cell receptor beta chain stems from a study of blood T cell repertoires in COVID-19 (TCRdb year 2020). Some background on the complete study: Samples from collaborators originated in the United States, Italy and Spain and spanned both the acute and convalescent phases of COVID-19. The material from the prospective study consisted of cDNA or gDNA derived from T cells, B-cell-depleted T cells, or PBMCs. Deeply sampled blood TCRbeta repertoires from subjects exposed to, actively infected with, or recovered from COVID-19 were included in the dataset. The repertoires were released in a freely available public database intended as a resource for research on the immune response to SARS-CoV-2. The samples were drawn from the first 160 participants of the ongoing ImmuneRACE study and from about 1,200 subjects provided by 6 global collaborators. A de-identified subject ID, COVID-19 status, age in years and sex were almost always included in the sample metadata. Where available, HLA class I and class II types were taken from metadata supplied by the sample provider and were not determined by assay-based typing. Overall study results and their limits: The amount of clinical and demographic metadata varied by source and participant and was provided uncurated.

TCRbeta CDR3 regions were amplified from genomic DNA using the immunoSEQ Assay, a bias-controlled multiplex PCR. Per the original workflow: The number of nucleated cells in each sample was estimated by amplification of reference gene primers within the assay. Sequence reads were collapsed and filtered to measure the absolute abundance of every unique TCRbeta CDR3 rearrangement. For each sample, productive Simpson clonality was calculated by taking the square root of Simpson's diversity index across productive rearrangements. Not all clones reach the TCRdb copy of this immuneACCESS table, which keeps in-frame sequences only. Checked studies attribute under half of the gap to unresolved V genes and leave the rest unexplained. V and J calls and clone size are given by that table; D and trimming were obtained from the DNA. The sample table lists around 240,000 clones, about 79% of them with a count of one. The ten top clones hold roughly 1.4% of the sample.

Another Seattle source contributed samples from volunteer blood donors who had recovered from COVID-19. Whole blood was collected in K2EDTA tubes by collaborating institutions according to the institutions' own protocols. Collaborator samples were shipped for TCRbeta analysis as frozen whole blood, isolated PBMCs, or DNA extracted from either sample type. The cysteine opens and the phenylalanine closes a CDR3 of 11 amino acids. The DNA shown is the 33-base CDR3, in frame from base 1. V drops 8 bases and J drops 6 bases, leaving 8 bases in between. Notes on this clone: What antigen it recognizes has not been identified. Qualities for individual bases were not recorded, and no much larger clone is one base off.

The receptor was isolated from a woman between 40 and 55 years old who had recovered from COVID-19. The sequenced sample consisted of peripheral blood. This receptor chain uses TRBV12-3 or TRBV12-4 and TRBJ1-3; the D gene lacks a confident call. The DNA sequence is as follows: TGTGCCAGCCATACAGAAAACACCATATATTTT. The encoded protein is CASHTENTIYF.